Included here is one T cell receptor (beta chain) sequence, with context. What it recognizes is unknown. The CDR3 contains 18 residues. Germline V gene sequence: CDR1 SGHRS, CDR2 YFSETQ. Trimming removed 2 bases from V and 4 bases from J; junction bases left unmatched: 12. This entry belongs to a study of identical twins' blood T cells. General study points: Even for out-of-frame TCRbeta, twins reportedly shared V gene usage much more than unrelated donors. Abundant TCRbeta CDR3s overlapped more between twins than with unrelated donors.

A previously described protocol, modified, built RNA-based TCR cDNA libraries. Sample barcodes were added at both library ends during cDNA synthesis. TCRdb redid the calling of the 5' RACE reads with MiXCR, one entry per CDR3 protein. The table lists around 380,000 distinct CDR3 sequences, over 25% of them singletons. The rearrangement joins TRBV5-1 to TRBJ2-2, with 9 bases matching TRBD2. This receptor was taken from a woman between 18 and 50 years old in good health. Sequencing input: PBMCs. The DNA for the CDR3 is TGCGCCAGCAGCTTCCGAAATCTAGCGGGGCAGGGCACCGGGGAGCTGTTTTTT. Translated, it gives CASSFRNLAGQGTGELFF.